This T cell receptor (beta chain) was recovered during a study of PD-1 blockade in mismatch repair-deficient tumors. The overall study: All were previously treated, progressing patients with about twelve mismatch repair-deficient cancer types. Study findings and constraints: After pembrolizumab, tumor-resident clones rose rapidly, then generally contracted before radiologic responses.

All patients were mismatch repair deficient, assessed by either PCR or immunohistochemistry. TCR sequencing covered a few patients who responded to pembrolizumab. CDR3 length: 14 amino acids. V was pared by 3 bases and J by 4 bases, with 13 bases between. CDR1 and CDR2 (germline): SGDLS, YYNGEE. Profiling relied on immunoSEQ multiplex PCR, and the TCRdb table lists in-frame clones only, not all of them. Altogether fewer than 100,000 clones are present, 81% being singletons, with the ten largest covering roughly 2.7%. This clone appeared once. Its matching antigen is unknown. The chain has TRBV9 and TRBJ2-5; D is perhaps TRBD2 (6 bases). Source: peripheral blood, taken 12 weeks after starting pembrolizumab. The origin of this receptor is an adult with mismatch repair-deficient cancer. CDR3: CASSDQAGRETQYF. CDR3 in DNA: TGTGCCAGCAGCGACCAGGCGGGAAGAGAGACCCAGTACTTC.